Presented here are 14 T cell receptor beta chains from one specimen sequenced in a study of control samples from healthy donors and cancer patients (dated by TCRdb to about 2020). Library preparation was by the immunoSEQ multiplex PCR assay. TCRdb re-hosts the immuneACCESS table, in-frame sequences only. Its copies lack some clones; in the studies checked, an unresolved V gene accounts for under half of them, and the cause for the rest is not known. This sample is represented by around 100,000 clones; 88% of them were singletons. The ten largest clones represent around an eighth of the sample. The specimen sequenced was blood. All receptors derive from a man younger than 40 in good health.

This chain links TRBV3-1 (or the pseudogene TRBV3-2) with TRBJ2-7, with 9 bases identical to TRBD2. CDR1 and CDR2 (germline): LGHDT, YNNKEL (reference sequence). Unmatched junction bases numbered 7, after V lost 2 bases and J lost 5 bases. This CDR3 region has 15 residues. This chain's CDR3 is CASSQPGLAQDEQYF. The CDR3 bases are TGTGCCAGCAGCCAACCCGGACTAGCGCAGGACGAGCAGTACTTC.

V is TRBV11-3 and J is TRBJ2-7; 10 nucleotides align to TRBD1. Germline values: CDR1 SGHNT, CDR2 YENEEA. Germline trimming cut 2 bases from V and 4 bases from J; bases unmatched to any gene: 2. The CDR3 runs to 14 residues. This CDR3 is CASSLRGQGYEQYF. The DNA of the CDR3 is TGTGCCAGCAGCTTACGGGGACAGGGGTACGAGCAGTACTTC. Drawing the rest from reference TRBV11-3 and TRBJ2-7, the complete variable domain is EAGVVQSPRYKIIEKKQPVAFWCNPISGHNTLYWYLQNLGQGPELLIRYENEEAVDDSQLPKDRFSAERLKGVDSTLKIQPAELGDSAVYLCASSLRGQGYEQYFGPGTRLTVT.

Comment on this clone: At the DNA level, this CDR3 is encoded by other sequences in the same sample as well. The chain employs TRBV5-1 and TRBJ1-1; no clear D gene. This CDR3 is 13 amino acids long. Trimming took 4 bases from V and 0 from J, leaving 7 bases between them. CDR1 is SGHRS and CDR2 is YFSETQ in the germline V gene. CDR3 DNA: TGCGCCAGCAGCCTGCAGTTGAACACTGAAGCTTTCTTT. Residues: CASSLQLNTEAFF.

V usage is TRBV19 and J usage is TRBJ1-5; perhaps TRBD1 as D (5 bases). This CDR3 is 15 amino acids long. V lost 0 bases to trimming and J lost 3 bases, with 9 bases between them. Germline lookup yields CDR1 LNHDA and CDR2 SQIVND (reference sequence). CDR3: CASSIDSGINQPQHF. The CDR3 nucleotides read TGTGCCAGTAGTATAGATTCAGGGATCAATCAGCCCCAGCATTTT.

This chain joins TRBV4-1 and TRBJ2-2; D tentatively reads TRBD1 or TRBD2 (5 bases each). Per the germline V gene, CDR1 is MGHRA and CDR2 is YSYEKL. Trimming stripped 0 bases from V and 7 bases from J, with 18 bases between. This CDR3 spans 17 amino acids. This CDR3 reads CASSQDPAGRGGGELFF. CDR3 coding DNA: TGCGCCAGCAGCCAAGACCCGGCGGGTAGGGGTGGCGGGGAGCTGTTTTTT.

The CDR3 nucleotides are TGTGCCAGCAGCCATGGGCGGGGTTCAAGATTGGGTGAGCAGTTCTTC. This gives the protein CASSHGRGSRLGEQFF. The genes are TRBV7-9 and TRBJ2-1, with TRBD2 as a possible D gene (6 bases). V lost 5 bases, J lost 9 bases, and 23 bases lay in between. This CDR3 has 16 residues. Per germline, CDR1 SEHNR and CDR2 FQNEAQ (reference sequence).

This chain links TRBV6-2 or TRBV6-3 with TRBJ2-2, with a weak D call TRBD2 (6 bases). The germline CDR1 and CDR2 sequences are MNHEY and SVGEGT. This CDR3 is built from 15 residues. Trimming took off 2 bases at V and 7 bases at J, with 14 bases between the two ends. The CDR3 region has the DNA TGTGCCAGCAGTTACCTCCCCGTCGGGGGCGGGGAGCTGTTTTTT. It encodes CASSYLPVGGGELFF.

This clone came up a few times. The chain links TRBV29-1 to TRBJ2-3, with TRBD2 identical over 7 bases. The CDR3 contains 14 residues. V trimming: 4 bases; J trimming: 5 bases; junction bases outside the gene matches: 9. The V gene's germline CDR1 is SQVTM and CDR2 ANQGSEA. The CDR3 bases are TGCAGCGTTGTAGAGGGCGGACTAGGAGATACGCAGTATTTT. Amino acid sequence: CSVVEGGLGDTQYF.

The chain joins TRBV5-1 to TRBJ2-3, with a tentative D call TRBD1 (5 bases). Trimming took 1 base from V and 2 from J, leaving 11 bases between them. This CDR3 has 15 amino acids. Germline V CDR1 and CDR2: SGHRS, YFSETQ. CDR3 in DNA: TGCGCCAGCAGCTTGACAGGTCTCAACACAGATACGCAGTATTTT. It encodes CASSLTGLNTDTQYF.

The CDR3 reads CASTVSAGGYNEQFF. The CDR3 bases are TGTGCCAGCACCGTTTCGGCAGGCGGCTACAATGAGCAGTTCTTC. The chain has TRBV7-2 and TRBJ2-1; no reliable D call. This CDR3 region has 15 residues. Per the germline V gene, CDR1 is SGHTA and CDR2 is FQGNSA. The V end lost 7 bases, the J end lost 3 bases, and 16 bases lay between the germline ends.

V and J are TRBV5-1 and TRBJ2-1; no reliable D call. This CDR3 is built from 15 residues. Trimming took 4 bases from V and 0 from J, leaving 11 bases between them. Per germline, CDR1 SGHRS and CDR2 YFSETQ. The CDR3 DNA follows: TGCGCCAGCAGCCAGGATTCAGCCTCCTACAATGAGCAGTTCTTC. This gives the protein CASSQDSASYNEQFF.

The CDR3 DNA reads TGTGCCAGCAGTTACTCCGCAGGGGACGAGCAGTACTTC. It translates to CASSYSAGDEQYF. The chain uses TRBV28 and TRBJ2-7; tentatively, D is TRBD1 (6 bases). The length of the CDR3 is 13 residues. Trimming stripped 4 bases from V and 5 bases from J, with 12 bases between. Germline V CDR1 and CDR2: MDHEN, SYDVKM.

This clone was observed once. For the CDR3, the DNA is TGTGCCAGTAACTTAGACAGGGTGAACACTGAAGCTTTCTTT. Translating it yields CASNLDRVNTEAFF. The chain carries TRBV19 and TRBJ1-1; 7 bases fit TRBD1. Per the germline V gene, CDR1 is LNHDA and CDR2 is SQIVND (reference sequence). J was trimmed by 0 bases and V by 7 bases; bases with no gene match: 5. This CDR3 spans 14 amino acids.

V is TRBV12-3 or TRBV12-4 and J is TRBJ2-2; the D is unclear. V was trimmed by 7 bases and J by 8 bases, leaving 14 bases between them. This CDR3 has 13 residues. In DNA form, the CDR3 reads TGTGCCAGCACCCCTGAAGCTCAAGGGGAGCTGTTTTTT. Amino acid sequence: CASTPEAQGELFF.